Below, 26 T cell receptor beta chains from the same sample are listed, as sequenced in a study of blood T cell repertoires in COVID-19. Sequencing was performed with immunoSEQ multiplex PCR; in TCRdb, only in-frame clones are kept and a portion is missing. The sample has under 200,000 clones; 70% to 85% are singletons. Sequencing input: PBMCs or T cells enriched from blood (not recorded which). Source of these receptors: an older woman with acute COVID-19.

Only one count was recorded for this clone. V is TRBV19 and J is TRBJ2-2; TRBD1 agrees at 8 bases. Per the germline V gene, CDR1 is LNHDA and CDR2 is SQIVND (reference sequence). The CDR3 loop spans 17 amino acids. Trimming took 1 base from V and 1 from J; bases not matched to a gene: 5. The CDR3 DNA reads as TGTGCCAGTAGTATAGTTTTCGGACAGGGGAACACCGGGGAGCTGTTTTTT. It specifies CASSIVFGQGNTGELFF. Looking up the rest from reference TRBV19 and TRBJ2-2 gives the full variable domain: DGGITQSPKYLFRKEGQNVTLSCEQNLNHDAMYWYRQDPGQGLRLIYYSQIVNDFQKGDIAEGYSVSREKKESFPLTVTSAQKNPTAFYLCASSIVFGQGNTGELFFGEGSRLTVL.

The chain is built from TRBV3-1 (or the pseudogene TRBV3-2) and TRBJ2-2; D is perhaps TRBD1 (6 bases). V gave up 2 bases and J gave up 6 bases, with 13 bases separating them. CDR3 length: 15 residues. From germline, CDR1 is LGHDT and CDR2 YNNKEL (reference sequence). CDR3 nucleotide sequence: TGTGCCAGCAGCCAAACACTACAGGGAGCCGGGGAGCTGTTTTTT. Translating gives CASSQTLQGAGELFF.

V gene TRBV9 combines with J gene TRBJ2-1, with D possibly matching TRBD2 (6 bases). Germline V gene lookup returns CDR1 SGDLS and CDR2 YYNGEE. The CDR3 consists of 15 residues. The V gene lost 0 bases and the J gene lost 7 bases, with 14 bases spanning the gap. In DNA form, the CDR3 reads TGTGCCAGCAGCGTAGGCCAGCGGGCTGGAAATGAGCAGTTCTTC. Amino acids: CASSVGQRAGNEQFF.

This clone was picked up a small number of times. The chain employs TRBV3-1 (or the pseudogene TRBV3-2) and TRBJ1-5; D may be TRBD1 (5 bases). This CDR3 has 16 amino acids. V shed 7 bases and J shed 0 bases, with 16 bases lying between them. Per germline, CDR1 LGHDT and CDR2 YNNKEL (reference sequence). CDR3 amino acids: CASTGTGVNSNQPQHF. The CDR3, as DNA: TGTGCCAGCACAGGGACGGGAGTTAATAGCAATCAGCCCCAGCATTTT.

This clone was detected only a few times. The CDR3 bases are TGCGCCAGCAGCCAAAGTCTTGGGGCGATCGGCTACACCTTC. Translating gives CASSQSLGAIGYTF. The chain carries TRBV4-3 and TRBJ1-2; maybe TRBD1 (5 bases). Germline assignment: CDR1 LGHNA and CDR2 YSLEER. The CDR3 totals 14 residues. V was shortened by 2 bases and J by 8 bases, with 15 bases between the two germline ends.

The V gene is TRBV7-6, the J gene TRBJ2-7, with no clear D. Germline loops: CDR1 SGHVS, CDR2 FNYEAQ. Trimming left V 5 bases short and J 6 bases short, with 11 bases between. The CDR3 covers 12 residues. CDR3 sequence (DNA): TGTGCCAGCAGCGACCCGGGTGGCGAGCAGTACTTC. This sequence encodes CASSDPGGEQYF. Looking up the rest from reference TRBV7-6 and TRBJ2-7 gives the full variable domain: GAGVSQSPRYKVTKRGQDVALRCDPISGHVSLYWYRQALGQGPEFLTYFNYEAQQDKSGLPNDRFSAERPEGSISTLTIQRTEQRDSAMYRCASSDPGGEQYFGPGTRLTVT.

The CDR3 nucleotides are TGTGCCACCAGTGATCTGGGGGGAGGCGGGGCAGATACGCAGTATTTT. As protein: CATSDLGGGGADTQYF. V and J are TRBV24-1 and TRBJ2-3, with D possibly being TRBD2 (6 bases). The CDR3 contains 16 residues. V dropped 3 bases and J dropped 4 bases, with 16 bases sitting between them. The germline V gene has CDR1 KGHDR and CDR2 SFDVKD.

The J gene is TRBJ2-1, the V gene TRBV10-1; a weak D match, TRBD2 (7 bases). This CDR3 contains 16 residues. Trimming took off 0 bases at V and 5 bases at J, with 14 bases between the two ends. Looked up from germline, CDR1 is WNHNN and CDR2 is SYGVQD (reference sequence). CDR3 DNA sequence: TGCGCCAGCAGTGAGTCGAGGGGGGGAGGCGACAATGAGCAGTTCTTC. Translated, it gives CASSESRGGGDNEQFF.

The chain has TRBV7-2 and TRBJ1-2; D is uncertain. V was trimmed by 5 bases and J by 1 base, leaving 14 bases between them. The CDR3 is 15 amino acids. Germline loops: CDR1 SGHTA, CDR2 FQGNSA. CDR3: CASSPRQAFNYGYTF. The CDR3 nucleotides read TGTGCCAGCAGCCCCCGGCAGGCTTTTAACTATGGCTACACCTTC.

V is TRBV9 and J is TRBJ1-3; TRBD1 might be the D (6 bases). V lost 4 bases and J lost 0, with 11 bases in between. CDR3 length equals 15 residues. Germline CDR1 and CDR2: SGDLS and YYNGEE. This chain's CDR3 is CASSLGQSSGNTIYF. CDR3 nucleotides: TGTGCCAGCAGCCTAGGACAGAGCTCTGGAAACACCATATATTTT.

J is TRBJ2-7 and V is TRBV10-1; perhaps TRBD1 as D (5 bases). V dropped 3 bases and J dropped 7 bases, with 13 bases sitting between them. CDR3 size: 13 residues. Germline CDR1 reads WNHNN; CDR2 reads SYGVQD (reference sequence). The CDR3, as DNA: TGCGCCAGCAGTGACGCAGGGAACCGGGAGCAGTACTTC. This gives the protein CASSDAGNREQYF.

This clone was seen more than once but under ten times. The J gene is TRBJ1-2, the V gene TRBV2; D is ambiguous. The V end was cut by 7 bases, the J end by 4 bases, with 7 bases between. The germline CDR1 and CDR2 sequences are SNHLY and FYNNEI. This CDR3 has 11 amino acids. This CDR3 reads CASNQAYGYTF. CDR3 sequence (DNA): TGTGCCAGCAACCAAGCCTATGGCTACACCTTC.

The rearrangement links TRBV6-2 or TRBV6-3 to TRBJ2-1; the match to TRBD1 covers 8 bases. V was pared by 6 bases and J by 8 bases, with 18 bases of the junction left unmatched. This CDR3 has 17 amino acids. Germline V gene lookup returns CDR1 MNHEY and CDR2 SVGEGT. The CDR3 coding sequence is TGTGCCAGCAGCCACACAGGGGGGACTTTCAGGAGCTATGAGCAGTTCTTC. Protein product: CASSHTGGTFRSYEQFF.

This clone was detected once. The sample has other DNA sequences that encode this CDR3 too. This chain joins TRBV5-6 and TRBJ1-2; TRBD1 matches at 7 bases. This CDR3 is built from 14 residues. The junction had 2 bases not matched to a gene; V was cut back by 1 base and J by 2 bases. Germline V gene lookup returns CDR1 SGHDT and CDR2 YYEEEE. The CDR3 coding sequence is TGTGCCAGCAGCTTGCGGGGACAGAACTATGGCTACACCTTC. Protein product: CASSLRGQNYGYTF. Combining the CDR3 with reference TRBV5-6 and TRBJ1-2 gives the whole variable domain DAGVTQSPTHLIKTRGQQVTLRCSPKSGHDTVSWYQQALGQGPQFIFQYYEEEERQRGNFPDRFSGHQFPNYSSELNVNALLLGDSALYLCASSLRGQNYGYTFGSGTRLTVV.

This rearrangement joins TRBV10-3 to TRBJ2-7, with D perhaps matching TRBD2 (5 bases). There are 14 residues in the CDR3. V was trimmed by 8 bases and J by 3 bases, leaving 17 bases between them. Germline V CDR1 and CDR2: ENHRY, SYGVKD. Here the CDR3 reads CAIGLGLEGYEQYF. The CDR3 DNA reads TGTGCCATCGGTTTAGGACTGGAAGGCTACGAGCAGTACTTC.

The rearrangement joins TRBV5-4 to TRBJ1-6; maybe TRBD1 (6 bases). Germline CDR1 SGHNT, CDR2 YYREEE (reference sequence). Trimming left V 0 bases short and J 7 bases short, with 11 bases between. The CDR3 totals 15 residues. CDR3 bases: TGTGCCAGCAGCTTGGACGGACAGTTAAATTCACCCCTCCACTTT. Translating it yields CASSLDGQLNSPLHF.

The chain has TRBV5-4 and TRBJ1-6; 10 bases are shared with TRBD1. CDR1 and CDR2 (germline): SGHNT, YYREEE (reference sequence). V shed 5 bases, J shed 9 bases, and the junction held 5 bases outside the gene matches. The CDR3 runs to 14 residues. CDR3: CASRLTGGGSPLHF. The CDR3 nucleotides are TGTGCCAGCAGACTGACAGGGGGCGGTTCACCCCTCCACTTT.

This clone came up once. The rearrangement uses TRBV9 and TRBJ2-5, with TRBD1 as a possible D gene (5 bases). The germline V gene encodes CDR1 SGDLS and CDR2 YYNGEE. V lost 7 bases and J lost 4, with 17 bases in between. This CDR3 is 14 amino acids long. This CDR3 reads CASDPGPGLETQYF. CDR3 nucleotide sequence: TGTGCCAGCGATCCGGGCCCAGGGTTAGAGACCCAGTACTTC.

The chain uses TRBV12-3 or TRBV12-4 and TRBJ2-6; D gene uncertain. The germline V and J ends were trimmed by 6 bases and 4 bases, with 7 bases remaining between them. The CDR3 is 13 residues long. The CDR3 protein is CASRSRGANVLTF. The DNA for the CDR3 is TGTGCCAGCAGGTCCCGGGGGGCCAACGTCCTGACTTTC.

The chain has TRBV27 and TRBJ1-2, with D hard to call. Germline assignment: CDR1 MNHEY and CDR2 SMNVEV (reference sequence). Trimming pared 3 bases from V and 0 bases from J, leaving 17 bases between. The CDR3 is made up of 17 amino acids. CDR3 in amino acids: CASSLIQNFYSNYGYTF. CDR3 coding DNA: TGTGCCAGCAGTTTGATCCAGAATTTTTATTCTAACTATGGCTACACCTTC.

Remarks on this clone: The sample carries other DNA sequences with the same CDR3. This rearrangement joins TRBV9 to TRBJ2-5; 9 nucleotides line up with TRBD2. Germline trimming cut 0 bases from V and 5 bases from J; bases unmatched to any gene: 5. CDR1 is SGDLS and CDR2 is YYNGEE in the germline V gene. This CDR3 comprises 15 residues. CDR3 nucleotides: TGTGCCAGCAGCGTAGCCGCGGGAGGGCCTGAGACCCAGTACTTC. This sequence encodes CASSVAAGGPETQYF.

The V call is TRBV9, the J call TRBJ2-2; TRBD2 matches 12 bases. CDR3 size: 16 residues. Per the germline V gene, CDR1 is SGDLS and CDR2 is YYNGEE. The V and J ends lost 0 bases and 6 bases, in that order; junction bases with no gene match: 3. The CDR3 spells CASSVGLAGASGELFF. CDR3 in DNA: TGTGCCAGCAGCGTAGGACTAGCGGGGGCCTCCGGGGAGCTGTTTTTT.

This clone came up once. The CDR3 DNA follows: TGTGCCAGCAGCTTACACAGCGGCCAAGAGACCCAGTACTTC. The encoded protein is CASSLHSGQETQYF. The J gene is TRBJ2-5, the V gene TRBV7-2; D is perhaps TRBD2 (5 bases). V was cut by 2 bases and J by 1 base, with 8 bases left in between. The CDR3 length is 14 residues. Germline lookup yields CDR1 SGHTA and CDR2 FQGNSA.

This clone was counted between two and nine times. The V and J genes are TRBV5-6 and TRBJ2-7, with a tentative D call TRBD1 (6 bases). The ends were cut back, 5 bases at V and 5 bases at J, with 14 bases in the middle. Germline CDR1 and CDR2: SGHDT and YYEEEE. The CDR3 length is 13 residues. The CDR3 sequence is CASSSTGIHEQYV. CDR3 bases: TGTGCCAGCAGTTCTACAGGGATCCACGAGCAGTACGTC.

The gene calls are TRBV3-1 (or the pseudogene TRBV3-2) and TRBJ1-2; D might be TRBD1 (6 bases). The CDR3 sequence is 14 residues long. V lost 4 bases and J 2 bases, leaving 11 bases between the germline ends. Germline CDR1 reads LGHDT; CDR2 reads YNNKEL (reference sequence). DNA for the CDR3: TGTGCCAGCAGCCCCCACAGGGCCAACTATGGCTACACCTTC. Translated, it gives CASSPHRANYGYTF.

The chain's CDR3 is CASSRGDGGYTEAFF. The DNA of the CDR3 is TGTGCCAGCAGCCGTGGGGATGGGGGCTACACTGAAGCTTTCTTT. This rearrangement joins TRBV7-8 to TRBJ1-1, with TRBD1 as a possible D gene (6 bases). V was shortened by 5 bases and J by 3 bases, with 16 bases between the two germline ends. The CDR3 totals 15 residues. CDR1 and CDR2 (germline): SGHVS, FQNEAQ. Variable domain in full (rest from reference TRBV7-8 and TRBJ1-1): GAGVSQSPRYKVAKRGQDVALRCDPISGHVSLFWYQQALGQGPEFLTYFQNEAQLDKSGLPSDRFFAERPEGSVSTLKIQRTQQEDSAVYLCASSRGDGGYTEAFFGQGTRLTVV.